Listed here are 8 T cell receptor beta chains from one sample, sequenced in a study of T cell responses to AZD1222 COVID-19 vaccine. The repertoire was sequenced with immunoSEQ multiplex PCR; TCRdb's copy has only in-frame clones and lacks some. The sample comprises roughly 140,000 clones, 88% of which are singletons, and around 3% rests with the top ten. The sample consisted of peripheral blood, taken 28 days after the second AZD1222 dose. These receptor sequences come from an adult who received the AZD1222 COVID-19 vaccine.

The CDR3 DNA sequence: TGCAGCGTTGGTCCGGGGGTTCCCGGGGAGCTGTTTTTT. This gives the protein CSVGPGVPGELFF. The rearrangement uses TRBV29-1 and TRBJ2-2; perhaps TRBD2 as D (6 bases). V was trimmed by 4 bases and J by 6 bases, leaving 12 bases between them. CDR3 length equals 13 residues. Germline CDR1 SQVTM, CDR2 ANQGSEA.

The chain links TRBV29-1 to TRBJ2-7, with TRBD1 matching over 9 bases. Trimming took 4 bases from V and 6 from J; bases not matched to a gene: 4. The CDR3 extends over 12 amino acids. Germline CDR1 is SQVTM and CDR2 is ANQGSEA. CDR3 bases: TGCAGCGTTGGGACAGGGGACGGCGAGCAGTACTTC. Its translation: CSVGTGDGEQYF.

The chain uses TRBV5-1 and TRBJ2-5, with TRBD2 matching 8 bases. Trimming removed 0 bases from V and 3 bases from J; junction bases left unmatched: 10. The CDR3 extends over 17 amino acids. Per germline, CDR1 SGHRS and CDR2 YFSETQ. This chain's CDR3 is CASSLDGRAGWKETQYF. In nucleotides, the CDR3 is TGCGCCAGCAGCTTGGACGGGAGGGCCGGGTGGAAAGAGACCCAGTACTTC.

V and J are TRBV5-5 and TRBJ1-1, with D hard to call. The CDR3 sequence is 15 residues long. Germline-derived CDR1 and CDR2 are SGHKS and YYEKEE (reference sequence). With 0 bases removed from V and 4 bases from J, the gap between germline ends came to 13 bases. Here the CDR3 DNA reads TGTGCCAGCAGCTTGGACCCCAGCTGGATCACTGAAGCTTTCTTT. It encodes CASSLDPSWITEAFF. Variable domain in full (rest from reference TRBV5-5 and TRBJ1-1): DAGVTQSPTHLIKTRGQQVTLRCSPISGHKSVSWYQQVLGQGPQFIFQYYEKEERGRGNFPDRFSARQFPNYSSELNVNALLLGDSALYLCASSLDPSWITEAFFGQGTRLTVV.

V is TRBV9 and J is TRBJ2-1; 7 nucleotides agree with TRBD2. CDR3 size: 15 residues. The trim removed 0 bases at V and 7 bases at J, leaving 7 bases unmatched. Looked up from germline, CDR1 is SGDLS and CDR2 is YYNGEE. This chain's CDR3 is CASSVAAGVLNEQFF. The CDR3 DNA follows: TGTGCCAGCAGCGTAGCTGCGGGAGTATTAAATGAGCAGTTCTTC. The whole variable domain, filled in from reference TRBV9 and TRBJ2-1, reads DSGVTQTPKHLITATGQRVTLRCSPRSGDLSVYWYQQSLDQGLQFLIQYYNGEERAKGNILERFSAQQFPDLHSELNLSSLELGDSALYFCASSVAAGVLNEQFFGPGTRLTVL.

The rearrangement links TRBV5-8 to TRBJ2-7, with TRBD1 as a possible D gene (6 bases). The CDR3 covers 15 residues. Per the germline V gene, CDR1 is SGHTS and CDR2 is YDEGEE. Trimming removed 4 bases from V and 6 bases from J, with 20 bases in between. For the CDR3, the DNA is TGTGCCAGCAGCGCCCACCCACAAACAGGGTTCGAGCAGTACTTC. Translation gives CASSAHPQTGFEQYF.

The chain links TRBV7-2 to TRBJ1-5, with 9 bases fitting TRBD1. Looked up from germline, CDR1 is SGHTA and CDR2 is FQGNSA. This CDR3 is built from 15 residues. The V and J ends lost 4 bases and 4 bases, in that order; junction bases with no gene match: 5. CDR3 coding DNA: TGTGCCAGCAGCTACGGGACAGGGAGGAATCAGCCCCAGCATTTT. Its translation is CASSYGTGRNQPQHF.

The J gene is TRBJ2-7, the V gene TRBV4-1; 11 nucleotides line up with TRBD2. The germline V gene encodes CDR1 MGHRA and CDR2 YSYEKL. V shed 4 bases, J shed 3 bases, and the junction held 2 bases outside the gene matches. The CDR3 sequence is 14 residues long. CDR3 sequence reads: CASSPGTSGYEQYF. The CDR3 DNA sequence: TGCGCCAGCAGCCCAGGGACTAGCGGCTACGAGCAGTACTTC.